This T cell receptor (beta chain) was sequenced during a study of shared clonotypes between healthy human individuals. Assay execution proceeded at the deep level. Sequencing used immunoSEQ multiplex PCR; TCRdb keeps in-frame clones, though not all of them. The sample records 2 million to 2.5 million clones, approximately 93% being singletons. This TCR derives from a man younger than 35 in good health. Some clones in this sample may be carry-over from other donors' samples. The sequenced sample was naive CD4+ T cells from PBMCs. Subset described: CD45RA+ positively selected.

The CDR3 is CASSPLTGVRTEAFF. DNA of the CDR3: TGTGCCAGCAGTCCACTAACTGGGGTTAGGACTGAAGCTTTCTTT. V gene TRBV6-5 combines with J gene TRBJ1-1; D call uncertain. The CDR3 extends over 15 amino acids. Deletions cut 5 bases from V and 5 bases from J, with 18 bases between. Germline values: CDR1 MNHEY, CDR2 SVGAGI.